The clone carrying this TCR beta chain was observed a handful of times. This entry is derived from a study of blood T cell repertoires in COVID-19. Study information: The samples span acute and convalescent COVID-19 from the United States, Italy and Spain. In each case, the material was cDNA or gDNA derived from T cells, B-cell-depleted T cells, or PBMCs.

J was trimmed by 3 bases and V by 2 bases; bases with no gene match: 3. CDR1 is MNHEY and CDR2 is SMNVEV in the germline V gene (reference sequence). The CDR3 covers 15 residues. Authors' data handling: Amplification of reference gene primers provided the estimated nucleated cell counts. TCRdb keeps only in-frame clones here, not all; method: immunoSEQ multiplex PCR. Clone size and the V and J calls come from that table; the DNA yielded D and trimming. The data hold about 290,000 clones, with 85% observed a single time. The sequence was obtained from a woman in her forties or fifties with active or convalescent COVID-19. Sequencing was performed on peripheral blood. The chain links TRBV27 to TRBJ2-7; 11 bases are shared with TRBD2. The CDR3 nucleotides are TGTGCCAGCAGTTTACTAGCGGGAGGAAACTACGAGCAGTACTTC. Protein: CASSLLAGGNYEQYF.